The source of this T cell receptor beta chain is a study of beta chain features in type 1 diabetes. After removal of 5 bases from V and 7 bases from J, the junction contained 7 bases not matched to a gene. Germline V gene lookup returns CDR1 SGHTA and CDR2 FQGNSA. The CDR3 has 13 residues. Of the isolated RNA, all was reverse transcribed, and so the sequenced material was expressed TCRB transcripts. Assay: immunoSEQ multiplex PCR; the TCRdb copy retains only in-frame clones and omits some. Of more than 120,000 clones in the sample, 8.5% to 12% are singletons; the top ten hold under 1.5%. This clonotype was obtained from a man between 18 and 35 years old in good health. Sequencing was done on a sample of naive CD4+ T cells from blood. The rearrangement links TRBV7-2 to TRBJ1-2, with 7 bases lining up with TRBD1. The CDR3 DNA follows: TGTGCCAGCAGCCCACAGGGGTGGAGTGGCTACACCTTC. Its protein product is CASSPQGWSGYTF. The full variable domain, completed using reference TRBV7-2 and TRBJ1-2, is GAGVSQSPSNKVTEKGKDVELRCDPISGHTALYWYRQSLGQGLEFLIYFQGNSAPDKSGLPSDRFSAERTGGSVSTLTIQRTQQEDSAVYLCASSPQGWSGYTFGSGTRLTVV.